This TCR beta chain was captured by sequencing in a study of naive CD8 T cells in extremely preterm neonates. Study details: Reported adult age range differs: about 23-55 years versus about 18-55 years. Study results and limitations: Preterm samples differed in productive template counts; sample size was small.

Sequencing used immunoSEQ multiplex PCR; TCRdb keeps in-frame clones, though not all of them. Here the sample spans approximately 7,400 clones, approximately 98% being singletons. Blood donors were healthy children aged roughly 16-60 months and healthy nonsmoking adults. Concerning this clone: Its target is unknown.

The TCR sequence derives from a human donor in good health. The sequencing input was naive CD8+ T cells from blood.

Here the CDR3 reads CASSYESSGANVLTF. CDR3 coding DNA: TGTGCCAGCAGTTACGAGAGCTCTGGGGCCAACGTCCTGACTTTC. The chain uses TRBV6-5 and TRBJ2-6; D is ambiguous. Trimming removed 2 bases at V and 0 bases at J, with 5 bases between. The CDR3 is made up of 15 amino acids. Germline V gene data show CDR1 as MNHEY and CDR2 as SVGAGI.